This T cell receptor beta chain was captured in a study of blood T cell repertoires in COVID-19. Patients from Seattle were sampled longitudinally, starting during active infection. Methods used by the authors: Using reference gene primer amplification, nucleated cell counts were estimated. Only in-frame clones appear in the TCRdb table, and some are missing; sequencing was by immunoSEQ multiplex PCR. V, J and clone size are taken as reported in that table, and D and trimming were inferred from the DNA itself. The data hold some 370,000 clones, with around 87% observed a single time. This clone showed up just once. V lost 7 bases and J lost 5, with 19 bases in between. CDR1 and CDR2 (germline): SGHRS, YFSETQ. The CDR3 is 14 residues long.

Material for sequencing was peripheral blood. V is TRBV5-1 and J is TRBJ2-7; D possibly corresponds to TRBD2 (6 bases). The TCR was taken from a woman in her twenties or thirties with COVID-19, enrolled during active disease. CDR3 protein: CASRPGREKNEQYF. The CDR3 DNA reads as TGCGCCAGCCGCCCCGGACGGGAGAAAAACGAGCAGTACTTC.